Listed here are 31 T cell receptor beta chains from one sample, sequenced in a study of technical replicates of blood from a handful of donors. Sequencing used immunoSEQ multiplex PCR; TCRdb keeps in-frame clones, though not all of them. This sample has 76,000 or so clones, with 90% to 95% found just once. The specimen sequenced was T cells isolated from PBMCs. These TCRs come from a human donor in good health.

This chain connects TRBV5-1 to TRBJ1-1; tentatively, D is TRBD1 (6 bases). The V gene's germline CDR1 is SGHRS and CDR2 YFSETQ. CDR3 length equals 14 residues. With 1 base removed from V and 2 bases from J, the gap between germline ends came to 9 bases. CDR3 nucleotides: TGCGCCAGCAGCTTGAGGGGGGGTAACACTGAAGCTTTCTTT. Translation gives CASSLRGGNTEAFF.

The chain has TRBV27 and TRBJ1-1; TRBD1 matches at 7 bases. Germline loops: CDR1 MNHEY, CDR2 SMNVEV (reference sequence). After removal of 3 bases from V and 5 bases from J, the junction contained 6 bases not matched to a gene. The CDR3 length is 14 residues. In nucleotides, the CDR3 is TGTGCCAGCAGTTTCACCGAACAGGGGACTGAAGCTTTCTTT. It encodes CASSFTEQGTEAFF.

This chain links TRBV29-1 with TRBJ2-1, with a weak D call TRBD2 (5 bases). Per germline, CDR1 SQVTM and CDR2 ANQGSEA. The CDR3 totals 15 residues. V was pared by 2 bases and J by 4 bases, with 15 bases between. Here the CDR3 DNA reads TGCAGCGTTGAATGGGTGGGAGTGGAGTACAATGAGCAGTTCTTC. It specifies CSVEWVGVEYNEQFF.

The chain links TRBV9 to TRBJ2-1, with TRBD2 identical over 13 bases. Germline assignment: CDR1 SGDLS and CDR2 YYNGEE. V lost 4 bases and J lost 5; bases outside the gene matches: 12. CDR3 length: 18 amino acids. The CDR3 DNA is TGTGCCAGCAGCCTCCGTCGGACTAGCGGGGGTATCGACAATGAGCAGTTCTTC. Amino acids: CASSLRRTSGGIDNEQFF.

The rearrangement uses TRBV7-9 and TRBJ2-2, with 8 bases fitting TRBD1. The CDR3 totals 13 residues. From germline, CDR1 is SEHNR and CDR2 FQNEAQ (reference sequence). V lost 5 bases, J lost 6 bases, and 2 bases stayed unmatched. The CDR3 region has the DNA TGTGCCAGCAGCGCGACAGGGGCCGGGGAGCTGTTTTTT. Protein sequence: CASSATGAGELFF.

This clone was seen a single time. The chain combines TRBV7-9 with TRBJ2-7, with 8 nucleotides matching TRBD1. Looked up from germline, CDR1 is SEHNR and CDR2 is FQNEAQ (reference sequence). The CDR3 has 16 amino acids. Trimming at V came to 5 bases and at J to 0 bases, leaving 9 bases not matched to a gene. The CDR3 sequence is CASSPRTGSSSYEQYF. The CDR3 DNA reads TGTGCCAGCAGCCCTCGGACAGGGTCAAGCTCCTACGAGCAGTACTTC.

This chain uses TRBV11-2 with TRBJ2-7; D gene ambiguous. V was clipped by 3 bases and J by 4 bases, with 10 bases between them. Germline V gives CDR1 SGHAT, CDR2 FQNNGV. The CDR3 is 13 amino acids. The CDR3 sequence is CASSFTDTYEQYF. CDR3 DNA: TGTGCCAGCAGCTTTACTGACACTTACGAGCAGTACTTC.

This clone has just a few counts. The chain links TRBV5-1 to TRBJ2-1, with 7 bases identical to TRBD2. This CDR3 has 14 residues. Germline CDR1 SGHRS, CDR2 YFSETQ. J gave up 9 bases and V 0 bases, and 6 bases lay outside the gene matches. CDR3 residues: CASSLDREEGEQFF. For the CDR3, the DNA is TGCGCCAGCAGCTTGGACCGGGAGGAAGGTGAGCAGTTCTTC.

The genes are TRBV7-2 and TRBJ1-5; D might be TRBD1 (6 bases). The CDR3 covers 14 residues. V was trimmed by 2 bases and J by 7 bases, leaving 12 bases between them. The germline V gene has CDR1 SGHTA and CDR2 FQGNSA. The CDR3 is CASSLLGGGQPQHF. The CDR3 coding sequence is TGTGCCAGCAGCTTATTAGGGGGGGGCCAGCCCCAGCATTTT.

The genes are TRBV6-6 and TRBJ2-1; a possible D gene is TRBD2 (6 bases). The CDR3 contains 14 residues. Looked up from germline, CDR1 is MNHNY and CDR2 is SVGAGI (reference sequence). Trimming stripped 5 bases from V and 9 bases from J, with 17 bases between. CDR3 bases: TGTGCCAGCAGTCCGGGGGAGAGAGCGAGTGAGCAGTTCTTC. This codes for CASSPGERASEQFF.

This clone showed up just a few times. The chain combines TRBV2 with TRBJ1-5; D is possibly TRBD1 (6 bases). The V end was cut by 6 bases, the J end by 1 base, with 13 bases between. Germline loops: CDR1 SNHLY, CDR2 FYNNEI. The CDR3 covers 15 residues. CDR3 protein: CASRYRVSSNQPQHF. The CDR3, as DNA: TGTGCCAGCAGGTACAGGGTTAGCAGCAATCAGCCCCAGCATTTT.

The V call is TRBV5-8, the J call TRBJ2-5; 12 bases align to TRBD2. Trimming at V came to 2 bases and at J to 5 bases, leaving 4 bases not matched to a gene. There are 15 residues in the CDR3. Germline assignment: CDR1 SGHTS and CDR2 YDEGEE. CDR3 loop: CASSFGLAGGETQYF. The CDR3 DNA reads as TGTGCCAGCAGCTTTGGTCTAGCGGGGGGGGAGACCCAGTACTTC.

V usage is TRBV28 and J usage is TRBJ1-1; unclear D gene. The V gene lost 8 bases and the J gene lost 1 base, with 8 bases spanning the gap. Germline-derived CDR1 and CDR2 are MDHEN and SYDVKM. This CDR3 is built from 12 residues. CDR3 residues: CASRDKNTEAFF. CDR3 in DNA: TGTGCCAGCCGTGACAAGAACACTGAAGCTTTCTTT. The whole variable domain, remainder taken from reference TRBV28 and TRBJ1-1, is DVKVTQSSRYLVKRTGEKVFLECVQDMDHENMFWYRQDPGLGLRLIYFSYDVKMKEKGDIPEGYSVSREKKERFSLILESASTNQTSMYLCASRDKNTEAFFGQGTRLTVV.

The V call is TRBV30, the J call TRBJ2-2, with no clear D. CDR1 GTSNPN and CDR2 SVGIG come from the germline V gene (reference sequence). The CDR3 contains 14 residues. Trimming left V 1 base short and J 3 bases short, with 9 bases between. The CDR3 sequence: CAWSESSDTGELFF. CDR3 bases: TGTGCCTGGAGTGAGTCTAGTGACACCGGGGAGCTGTTTTTT.

This clone came up once. The rearrangement uses TRBV28 and TRBJ2-3, with D perhaps TRBD2 (5 bases). V was clipped by 7 bases and J by 0 bases, with 11 bases between them. The CDR3 contains 14 residues. Per germline, CDR1 MDHEN and CDR2 SYDVKM. The CDR3 DNA follows: TGTGCCAGCAAGGCGGGCGGAAGCACAGATACGCAGTATTTT. Protein product: CASKAGGSTDTQYF.

The rearrangement joins TRBV27 to TRBJ1-2; D remains unclear. The CDR3 totals 12 residues. Trimming took off 3 bases at V and 8 bases at J, with 10 bases between the two ends. The V gene's germline CDR1 is MNHEY and CDR2 SMNVEV (reference sequence). CDR3 bases: TGTGCCAGCAGTTTCAACCGACAAGGCTACACCTTC. Its translation is CASSFNRQGYTF.

V is TRBV5-6 and J is TRBJ2-2; TRBD1 agrees at 8 bases. J lost 9 bases, V lost 4 bases, and 11 bases had no gene match. The CDR3 is 15 residues long. Germline CDR1 SGHDT, CDR2 YYEEEE. CDR3 in amino acids: CASSNTRQGIRELFF. In nucleotides, the CDR3 is TGTGCCAGCAGCAACACGCGACAGGGGATAAGGGAGCTGTTTTTT.

This clone was seen once. The chain has TRBV19 and TRBJ2-1; D perhaps matches TRBD1 (6 bases). Germline CDR1 LNHDA, CDR2 SQIVND (reference sequence). Trimming removed 2 bases from V and 8 bases from J, with 10 bases in between. The CDR3 covers 13 residues. CDR3 nucleotide sequence: TGTGCCAGTAGTATAATTGCAGGGGATGAGCAGTTCTTC. Its protein is CASSIIAGDEQFF.

Only a few counts were recorded for this clone. The V call is TRBV21-1, the J call TRBJ1-1; TRBD1, the table's D call, lacks a check against the DNA. TRBV21-1 is labeled a pseudogene. The CDR3 has 14 amino acids. As DNA, the CDR3 is TGTGCCAGCAGCAAAGGTCAGGGGGACACTGAAGCTTTCTTT. As protein: CASSKGQGDTEAFF.

Written as DNA, the CDR3 is TGTGCCAGTAGTATAGGAGGGGAGGCTAGTACAAGCACAGATACGCAGTATTTT. Translating it yields CASSIGGEASTSTDTQYF. The chain is built from TRBV19 and TRBJ2-3; maybe TRBD2 (6 bases). The germline V gene has CDR1 LNHDA and CDR2 SQIVND (reference sequence). CDR3 length: 18 amino acids. V shed 1 base and J shed 0 bases, with 17 bases lying between them.

This chain connects TRBV6-6 to TRBJ2-7; no clear D gene. V lost 0 bases, J lost 6 bases, and 9 bases lay in between. The germline CDR1 and CDR2 sequences are MNHNY and SVGAGI (reference sequence). The CDR3 spans 13 residues. The CDR3 region is CASSYSATPEQYF. The CDR3 DNA follows: TGTGCCAGCAGTTACTCTGCTACCCCCGAGCAGTACTTC.

The CDR3 DNA is TGTGCCAGCAGCGTAGGGTCTTTGGGGGGGGCTTGGGAGCAGTTCTTC. This gives the protein CASSVGSLGGAWEQFF. V gene TRBV9 combines with J gene TRBJ2-1, with D possibly being TRBD2 (7 bases). The CDR3 loop spans 16 amino acids. The germline V gene has CDR1 SGDLS and CDR2 YYNGEE. V was trimmed by 0 bases and J by 10 bases, leaving 20 bases between them.

This clone has more than one count but fewer than ten. The CDR3 loop reads CASSAPRQTEAFF. CDR3 bases: TGTGCCAGCAGCGCCCCGCGGCAAACTGAAGCTTTCTTT. This chain links TRBV9 with TRBJ1-1; D is uncertain. The V gene's germline CDR1 is SGDLS and CDR2 YYNGEE. The CDR3 is made up of 13 amino acids. Trimming stripped 3 bases from V and 5 bases from J, with 11 bases between.

The V and J genes are TRBV11-1 and TRBJ1-1; 8 nucleotides line up with TRBD1. Germline V gene lookup returns CDR1 SGHAT and CDR2 FQDESV (reference sequence). The CDR3 contains 13 residues. V was clipped by 6 bases and J by 8 bases; unmatched bases: 8. The CDR3 is CASRAGGAFEAFF. As DNA, the CDR3 is TGTGCCAGCAGGGCAGGGGGCGCTTTCGAAGCTTTCTTT.

The chain is built from TRBV10-3 and TRBJ1-4; 10 bases match TRBD1. With V trimmed by 2 bases and J by 8 bases, 2 bases remained unmatched. The germline V gene has CDR1 ENHRY and CDR2 SYGVKD. The CDR3 runs to 14 residues. The CDR3: CAISEGTGEEKLFF. CDR3 sequence (DNA): TGTGCCATCAGTGAGGGGACAGGGGAAGAAAAACTGTTTTTT.

In DNA form, the CDR3 reads TGTGCCAGCAGCCAAGCACGCCAGGGCTACGAGCAGTACTTC. Its translation: CASSQARQGYEQYF. The chain uses TRBV14 and TRBJ2-7, with D tentatively TRBD1 (5 bases). CDR1 SGHDN and CDR2 FVKESK come from the germline V gene. The length of the CDR3 is 14 residues. V lost 1 base, J lost 3 bases, and 10 bases lay in between.

This clone was observed a single time. The DNA of the CDR3 is TGTGCCACCAGCAGAGATCTGGCCAGGGCCAATGGCTACACCTTC. Encoded protein: CATSRDLARANGYTF. The V and J genes are TRBV15 and TRBJ1-2; TRBD1 might be the D (5 bases). Germline lookup yields CDR1 LNHNV and CDR2 YYDKDF (reference sequence). The CDR3 runs 15 residues. V was trimmed by 0 bases and J by 6 bases, leaving 14 bases between them.

The rearrangement uses TRBV15 and TRBJ1-2, with D possibly being TRBD1 (6 bases). This CDR3 spans 16 amino acids. V was pared by 5 bases and J by 5 bases, with 21 bases between. The germline CDR1 and CDR2 sequences are LNHNV and YYDKDF (reference sequence). CDR3 loop: CATSGQVTGTPYGYTF. The CDR3 nucleotides are TGTGCCACCAGCGGCCAGGTGACGGGGACACCTTATGGCTACACCTTC.

This chain connects TRBV6-1 to TRBJ2-3, with 8 bases matching TRBD2. The CDR3 is 15 amino acids. Germline V CDR1 and CDR2: MNHNS, SASEGT. The CDR3 nucleotides read TGTGCTCACCAGGGGACTAGAAAAGCTGGAGATACGCAGTATTTT. Translating gives CAHQGTRKAGDTQYF.

This clone was seen just once. The CDR3: CASSLDRGNSPLHF. CDR3 bases: TGTGCCAGCAGCTTAGACAGGGGTAATTCACCCCTCCACTTT. V gene TRBV11-3 combines with J gene TRBJ1-6; D might be TRBD1 (6 bases). The ends were cut back, 0 bases at V and 6 bases at J, with 6 bases in the middle. CDR1 and CDR2 (germline): SGHNT, YENEEA. The CDR3 runs 14 residues.

The chain carries TRBV4-2 and TRBJ1-1; TRBD1 is a possible D gene (5 bases). Trimming pared 0 bases from V and 9 bases from J, leaving 11 bases between. This CDR3 spans 13 amino acids. Germline CDR1 LGHNA, CDR2 YNFKEQ. DNA for the CDR3: TGTGCCAGCAGCCAAGATGTAGGACACAAAGCTTTCTTT. Its protein product is CASSQDVGHKAFF.